These T cell receptor beta chains were read from a single sample in a study of shared clonotypes between healthy human individuals. This table comes from immunoSEQ multiplex PCR, and its TCRdb copy is limited to in-frame clones, with some not included. The table records around 510,000 clones, around 76% of them present only once. The sequencing sample was made of PBMCs. These receptors all stem from a woman aged 40 to 49 in good health. Some clones in this sample may be carry-over from other donors' samples. Each CDR3 is given with its conserved first and last residue. Fields, in order: clone size, J gene, V gene, CDR3 protein. Part of the rows lack a size; the others show once, few, many or a class for expanded clones.

abundance: -
j_gene: TRBJ2-7
v_gene: TRBV21-1
CDR3aa: CASSKARDRGLDEQYF

abundance: -
j_gene: TRBJ2-7
v_gene: TRBV29-1
CDR3aa: CSVESTGDYEQYF

abundance: few
j_gene: TRBJ1-5
v_gene: TRBV28
CDR3aa: CASSFYQPQHF

abundance: -
j_gene: TRBJ2-7
v_gene: TRBV5-4
CDR3aa: CASRSSMGPYEQYF

abundance: -
j_gene: TRBJ1-5
v_gene: TRBV19
CDR3aa: CASTVDRENQPQHF

abundance: -
j_gene: TRBJ1-2
v_gene: TRBV29-1
CDR3aa: CSVVIVNYDYTF

abundance: -
j_gene: TRBJ2-1
v_gene: TRBV30
CDR3aa: CAWSDIADSYNEQFF

abundance: -
j_gene: TRBJ2-2
v_gene: TRBV25-1
CDR3aa: CASSESAGFITGELFF

abundance: -
j_gene: TRBJ2-1
v_gene: TRBV5-1
CDR3aa: CASRFSGTSYEQFF

abundance: few
j_gene: TRBJ2-2
v_gene: TRBV4-1
CDR3aa: CATSDRNTGELFF

abundance: -
j_gene: TRBJ1-2
v_gene: TRBV18
CDR3aa: CASSPGQGGEGYTF

abundance: -
j_gene: TRBJ2-7
v_gene: TRBV7-8
CDR3aa: CASSLDRGDEQYF

abundance: -
j_gene: TRBJ2-2
v_gene: TRBV11-3
CDR3aa: CASSLYGDTGELFF

abundance: -
j_gene: TRBJ1-1
v_gene: TRBV15
CDR3aa: CATSPEGTAFMNTEAFF

abundance: -
j_gene: TRBJ2-1
v_gene: TRBV29-1
CDR3aa: CSVSRDTTVDEQFF

abundance: -
j_gene: TRBJ1-1
v_gene: TRBV6-4
CDR3aa: CASSDSVNTEAFF

abundance: -
j_gene: TRBJ2-3
v_gene: TRBV29-1
CDR3aa: CSVTPRPGTDTQYF

abundance: -
j_gene: TRBJ2-1
v_gene: TRBV7-3
CDR3aa: CASSPPQRVEQFF

abundance: few
j_gene: TRBJ2-3
v_gene: TRBV10-3
CDR3aa: CASGPLAGGPGTDTQYF

abundance: -
j_gene: TRBJ2-7
v_gene: TRBV25-1
CDR3aa: CASSEYRRGDSYEQYF

abundance: -
j_gene: TRBJ1-1
v_gene: TRBV30
CDR3aa: CAWSKGPMNTEAFF

abundance: -
j_gene: TRBJ2-5
v_gene: TRBV5-1
CDR3aa: CASSTSPRLSETQYF

abundance: -
j_gene: TRBJ2-4
v_gene: TRBV19
CDR3aa: CASSMSRYDGIQYF

abundance: -
j_gene: TRBJ2-7
v_gene: TRBV10-3
CDR3aa: CAIKATGPSGSQVRYEQYF

abundance: few
j_gene: TRBJ2-6
v_gene: TRBV30
CDR3aa: CAWSQTGPGANVLTF

abundance: -
j_gene: TRBJ2-1
v_gene: TRBV7-2
CDR3aa: CASTPPGHRNEQFF

abundance: once
j_gene: TRBJ1-1
v_gene: TRBV2
CDR3aa: CASSEADRGYTEAFF

abundance: -
j_gene: TRBJ1-2
v_gene: TRBV19
CDR3aa: CASTMRTELTYYGYTF

abundance: -
j_gene: TRBJ2-7
v_gene: TRBV11-2
CDR3aa: CASSLEPGTTYEQYF

abundance: -
j_gene: TRBJ2-5
v_gene: TRBV6-5
CDR3aa: CASSQGTIQETQYF

abundance: -
j_gene: TRBJ2-1
v_gene: TRBV11-3
CDR3aa: CASSLSGRASMFF

abundance: once
j_gene: TRBJ2-1
v_gene: TRBV5-1
CDR3aa: CASSFEGHSYNEQFF

abundance: many
j_gene: TRBJ2-3
v_gene: TRBV7-2
CDR3aa: CASSLVLAGNTDTQYF

abundance: many
j_gene: TRBJ1-1
v_gene: TRBV27
CDR3aa: CASSLRSPTEAFF

abundance: -
j_gene: TRBJ2-7
v_gene: TRBV5-1
CDR3aa: CASSFGQGREQYF

abundance: -
j_gene: TRBJ1-2
v_gene: TRBV10-3
CDR3aa: CAISEGPGDGYTF

abundance: -
j_gene: TRBJ2-7
v_gene: TRBV30
CDR3aa: CAWSVGLAVYEQYF

abundance: few
j_gene: TRBJ2-5
v_gene: TRBV30
CDR3aa: CASRLAAGETQYF

abundance: -
j_gene: TRBJ2-7
v_gene: TRBV15
CDR3aa: CATSRGAETGGLNEQYF